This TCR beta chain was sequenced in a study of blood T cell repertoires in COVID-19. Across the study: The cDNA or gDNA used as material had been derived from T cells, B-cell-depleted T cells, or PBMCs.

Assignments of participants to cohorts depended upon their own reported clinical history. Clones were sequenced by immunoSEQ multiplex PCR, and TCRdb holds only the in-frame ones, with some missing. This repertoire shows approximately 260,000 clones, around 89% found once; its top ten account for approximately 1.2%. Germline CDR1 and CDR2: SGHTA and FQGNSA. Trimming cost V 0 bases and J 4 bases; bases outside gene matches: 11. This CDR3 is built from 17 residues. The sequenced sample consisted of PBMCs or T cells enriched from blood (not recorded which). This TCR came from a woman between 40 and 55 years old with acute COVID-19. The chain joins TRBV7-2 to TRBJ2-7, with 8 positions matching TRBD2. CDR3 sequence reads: CASSLAGGASFLYEQYV. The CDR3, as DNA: TGTGCCAGCAGCTTAGCCGGGGGGGCTAGCTTCTTGTACGAGCAGTACGTC.